The clone carrying this TCR beta chain was counted a single time. The antigen is not known. The sample originates from a study of shared clonotypes between healthy human individuals. The study, taken as a whole, reports: Donor scarcity curtailed the genetic and exposure-history diversity represented herein. Among donors, clonotype sharing was expected to be affected by sequencing depth.

Only in-frame clones appear in the TCRdb table, and some are missing; sequencing was by immunoSEQ multiplex PCR. The data show 75,000 to 100,000 clones, with approximately 44% seen just once and over 12% held by the top ten. Germline CDR1 is MGHRA and CDR2 is YSYEKL. V lost 5 bases and J 2 bases, leaving 9 bases between the germline ends. CDR3 length: 13 amino acids. The sequence was obtained from a woman between 35 and 50 years old in good health. Some clones in this sample may be carry-over from other donors' samples. Sequencing was performed on PBMCs. The gene calls are TRBV4-1 and TRBJ1-2; a possible D gene is TRBD1 (5 bases). In nucleotides, the CDR3 is TGCGCCAGCAGCTCGACAGTAAACTATGGCTACACCTTC. Translation: CASSSTVNYGYTF.